Here is one TCR beta chain with its context. In the study's own analysis: Amplification of reference gene primers was used by the study to estimate nucleated cell counts. Repertoires were generated with immunoSEQ multiplex PCR, while TCRdb's copy carries only in-frame clones and drops some. V, J and clone size are taken as reported in that table, and D and trimming were inferred from the DNA itself. Of some 300,000 clones in the sample, over 75% were seen once. The data originate from a study of blood T cell repertoires in COVID-19. Study context: The study drew acute and convalescent COVID-19 samples from the United States, Italy and Spain.

The CDR3 runs 12 residues. Deletions cut 4 bases from V and 8 bases from J, with 11 bases between. Germline loops: CDR1 LGHNA, CDR2 YSLEER. The rearrangement links TRBV4-3 to TRBJ1-1, with D perhaps matching TRBD1 (6 bases). The sample comprised PBMCs or T cells enriched from blood (not recorded which). The clonotype originates from a woman aged 40 to 49 who had recovered from COVID-19. CDR3 in amino acids: CASSLPGTEAFF. The CDR3, as DNA: TGCGCCAGCAGCCTGCCAGGGACAGAAGCTTTCTTT.